This entry concerns a single T cell receptor (beta chain). Its cognate antigen has yet to be identified. Base qualities were left out, and no much larger clone turns up one base away. The sample contains more than one DNA sequence encoding this CDR3. TCRbeta CDR3 regions were amplified from genomic DNA using the immunoSEQ Assay, a bias-controlled multiplex PCR. As for the authors' bioinformatics: The number of nucleated cells in each sample was estimated from the amplification of reference gene primers within the assay. To quantify the absolute abundance of each unique TCRbeta CDR3 rearrangement, sequence reads were collapsed and filtered. For each sample, productive Simpson clonality was calculated by taking the square root of Simpson's diversity index across productive rearrangements. TCRdb holds this immuneACCESS table with in-frame rearrangements only. Some clones are missing; in checked studies, unresolved V genes explain under half, and the rest has no known cause. That table supplies the V and J calls and clone size; D and trimming were determined from the DNA. Across this sample there are roughly 74,000 clones, with around 89% seen only once. The biggest ten clones account for roughly 1% of the sample.

The data were taken from a study of blood T cell repertoires in COVID-19 (dated by TCRdb to between 2020 and 2021). Looking at the study overall: Collaborator samples came from the United States, Italy and Spain and covered acute and convalescent phases of COVID-19. The prospective study material was composed of cDNA or gDNA derived from T cells, B-cell-depleted T cells, or PBMCs. The dataset comprised deeply sampled blood TCRbeta repertoires from subjects exposed to, actively infected with, or recovered from COVID-19. The repertoires were released in a freely available public database meant as a resource for research on the immune response to SARS-CoV-2. Samples came from the ongoing ImmuneRACE study (first 160 participants) plus 1,254 subjects from 6 global collaborators. The sample metadata nearly always contained a de-identified subject ID, COVID-19 status, age in years and sex. Where available, HLA class I and class II types were taken from metadata supplied by the sample provider and were not determined by assay-based typing.

Here V drops 7 bases and J drops 3 bases, and the junction holds 7 bases not matched to any gene. The germline V gene specifies ENHRY as CDR1 and SYGVKD as CDR2. Measured from the cysteine to the phenylalanine, the CDR3 is 14 residues long. Only CDR3 DNA is held: 42 bases, read in frame from base 1. What the authors observed across the whole study: The amount of clinical and demographic metadata varied by source and participant and was provided uncurated.

Participants in the prospective study were enrolled through a virtual design, were aged roughly 18 to 100 years, and lived in approximately 24 United States geographic areas. Cohort assignment in the prospective study relied on participant-reported clinical history from a screening survey and a study questionnaire. In the prospective study, whole blood, serum and a nasopharyngeal or oropharyngeal swab were collected from each participant by mobile phlebotomists. Additional blood draws and questionnaires over an approximately two-month period could optionally be provided by prospective study participants. Before DNA extraction, blood samples from the prospective study were shipped at room temperature or frozen.

The chain links TRBV10-3 with TRBJ1-1; 8 bases in between match TRBD1. The TCR comes from a woman aged 45 to 65 with acute COVID-19. Sequenced input: PBMCs or T cells enriched from blood (not recorded which). CDR3 protein: CAITGQGGDTEAFF. The DNA sequence is given as TGTGCCATCACTGGACAGGGTGGTGACACTGAAGCTTTCTTT.